This entry is about one T cell receptor beta chain. The sample is drawn from a study of OX40 agonist ivuxolimab in advanced cancers. Libraries were prepared by immunoSEQ multiplex PCR; TCRdb keeps only in-frame clonotypes and omits some of them. Among roughly 73,000 clones listed, around nine tenths were seen once. The specimen was CD4+ or CD8+ T cells sorted from blood, collected in a trial of the OX40 agonist ivuxolimab. This sequence was found in an adult with an advanced solid tumor such as melanoma, head and neck, liver or kidney cancer.

Written as DNA, the CDR3 is TGTGCCAGCAGCCGAACCCGGGGCCGGGAGCTGTTTTTT. Its translation is CASSRTRGRELFF. The chain recombines TRBV11-2 with TRBJ2-2; the D gene could be TRBD1 or TRBD2 (5 bases each). With 5 bases removed from V and 9 bases from J, the gap between germline ends came to 13 bases. This CDR3 is built from 13 residues. The germline CDR1 and CDR2 sequences are SGHAT and FQNNGV.